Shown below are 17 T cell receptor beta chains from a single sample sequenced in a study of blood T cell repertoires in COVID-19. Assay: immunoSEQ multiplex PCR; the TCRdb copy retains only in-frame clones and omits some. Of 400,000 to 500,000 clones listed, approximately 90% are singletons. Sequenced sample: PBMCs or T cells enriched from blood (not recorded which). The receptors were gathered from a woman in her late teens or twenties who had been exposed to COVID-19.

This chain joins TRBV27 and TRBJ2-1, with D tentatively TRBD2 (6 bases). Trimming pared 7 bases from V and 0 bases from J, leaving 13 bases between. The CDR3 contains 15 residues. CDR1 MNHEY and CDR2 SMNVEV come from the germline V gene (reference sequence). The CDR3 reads CASTRGGSSYNEQFF. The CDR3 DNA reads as TGTGCCAGCACCCGAGGAGGGAGCTCCTACAATGAGCAGTTCTTC.

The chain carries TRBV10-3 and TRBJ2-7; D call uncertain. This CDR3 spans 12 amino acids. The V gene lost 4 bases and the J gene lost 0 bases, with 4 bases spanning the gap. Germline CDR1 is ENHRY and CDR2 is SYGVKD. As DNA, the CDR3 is TGTGCCATCAGTGGAGTCTCCTACGAGCAGTACTTC. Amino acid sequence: CAISGVSYEQYF.

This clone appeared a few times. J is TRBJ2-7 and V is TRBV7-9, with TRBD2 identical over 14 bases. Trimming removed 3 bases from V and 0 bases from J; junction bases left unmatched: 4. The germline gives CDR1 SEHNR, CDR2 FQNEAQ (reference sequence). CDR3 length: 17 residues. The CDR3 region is CASSLMGLAGASYEQYF. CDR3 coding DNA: TGTGCCAGCAGCTTGATGGGACTAGCGGGGGCCTCCTACGAGCAGTACTTC.

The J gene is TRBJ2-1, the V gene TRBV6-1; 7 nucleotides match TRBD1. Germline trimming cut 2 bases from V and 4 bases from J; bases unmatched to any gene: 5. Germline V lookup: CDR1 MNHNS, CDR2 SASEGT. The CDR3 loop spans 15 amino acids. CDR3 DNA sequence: TGTGCCAGCAGTGAAAACAGGGGCGCGTACAATGAGCAGTTCTTC. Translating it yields CASSENRGAYNEQFF.

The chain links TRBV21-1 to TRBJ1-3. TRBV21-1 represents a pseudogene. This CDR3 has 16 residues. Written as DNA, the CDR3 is TGTGCCAGCACCGAGCGGGACGCGAGCTCTGGAAACACCATATATTTT. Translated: CASTERDASSGNTIYF.

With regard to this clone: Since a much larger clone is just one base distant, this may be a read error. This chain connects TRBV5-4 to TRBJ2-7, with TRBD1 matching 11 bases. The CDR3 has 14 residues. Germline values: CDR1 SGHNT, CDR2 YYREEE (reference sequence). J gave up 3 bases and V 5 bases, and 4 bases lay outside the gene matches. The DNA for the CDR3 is TGTGCCAGCAGTCCCGGGACAGGGGGCTACGAGCAGTACTTC. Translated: CASSPGTGGYEQYF.

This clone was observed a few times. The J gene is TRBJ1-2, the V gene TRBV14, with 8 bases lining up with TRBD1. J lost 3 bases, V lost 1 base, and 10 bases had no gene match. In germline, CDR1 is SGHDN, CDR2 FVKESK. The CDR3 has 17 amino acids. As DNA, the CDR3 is TGTGCCAGCAGCCAAGTGACAGGGGACTACAGTGACTATGGCTACACCTTC. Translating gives CASSQVTGDYSDYGYTF.

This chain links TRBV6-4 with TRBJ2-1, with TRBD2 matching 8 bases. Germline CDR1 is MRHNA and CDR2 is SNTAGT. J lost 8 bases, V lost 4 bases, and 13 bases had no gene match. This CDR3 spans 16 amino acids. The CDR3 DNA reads TGTGCCAGCAGTGTACAACCCGGGACTAGTTACCATGAGCAGTTCTTC. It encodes CASSVQPGTSYHEQFF.

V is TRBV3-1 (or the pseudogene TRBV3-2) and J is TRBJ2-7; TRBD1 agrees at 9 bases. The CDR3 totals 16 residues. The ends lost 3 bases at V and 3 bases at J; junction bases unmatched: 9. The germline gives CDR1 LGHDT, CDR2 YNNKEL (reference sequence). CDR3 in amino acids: CASSQSGGQGNYEQYF. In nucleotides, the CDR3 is TGTGCCAGCAGCCAGAGTGGGGGACAGGGTAACTACGAGCAGTACTTC.

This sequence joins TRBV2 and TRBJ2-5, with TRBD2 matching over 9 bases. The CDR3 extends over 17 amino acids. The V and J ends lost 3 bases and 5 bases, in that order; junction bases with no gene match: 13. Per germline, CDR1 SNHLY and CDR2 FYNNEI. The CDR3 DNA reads TGTGCCAGCAGTGATTGGTATAGCGGGAGATCTGGGGAGACCCAGTACTTC. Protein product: CASSDWYSGRSGETQYF.

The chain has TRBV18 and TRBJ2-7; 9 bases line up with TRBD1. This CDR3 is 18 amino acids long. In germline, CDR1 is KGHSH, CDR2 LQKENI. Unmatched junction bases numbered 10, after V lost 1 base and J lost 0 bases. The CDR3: CASSPRTGGGLSSYEQYF. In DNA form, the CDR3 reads TGTGCCAGCTCACCACGCACAGGGGGCGGGTTAAGCTCCTACGAGCAGTACTTC. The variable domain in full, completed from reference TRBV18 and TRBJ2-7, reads NAGVMQNPRHLVRRRGQEARLRCSPMKGHSHVYWYRQLPEEGLKFMVYLQKENIIDESGMPKERFSAEFPKEGPSILRIQQVVRGDSAAYFCASSPRTGGGLSSYEQYFGPGTRLTVT.

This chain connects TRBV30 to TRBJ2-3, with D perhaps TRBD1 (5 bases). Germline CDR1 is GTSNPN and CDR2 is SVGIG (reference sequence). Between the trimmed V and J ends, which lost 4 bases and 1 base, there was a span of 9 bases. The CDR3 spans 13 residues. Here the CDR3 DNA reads TGTGCCTGGACAGGGATTGGCACAGATACGCAGTATTTT. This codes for CAWTGIGTDTQYF.

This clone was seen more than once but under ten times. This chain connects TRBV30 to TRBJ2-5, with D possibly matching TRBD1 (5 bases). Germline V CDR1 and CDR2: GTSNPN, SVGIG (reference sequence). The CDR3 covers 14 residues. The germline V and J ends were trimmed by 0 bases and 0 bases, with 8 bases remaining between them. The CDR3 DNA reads TGTGCCTGGAGTGTAGGGGTAGACCAAGAGACCCAGTACTTC. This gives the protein CAWSVGVDQETQYF.

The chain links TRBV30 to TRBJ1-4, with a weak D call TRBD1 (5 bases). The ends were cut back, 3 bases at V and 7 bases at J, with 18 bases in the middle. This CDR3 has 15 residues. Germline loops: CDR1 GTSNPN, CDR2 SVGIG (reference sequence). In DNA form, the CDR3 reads TGTGCCTGGAGCCCACCGGGGGGGTGGTCTGAAAAACTGTTTTTT. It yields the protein CAWSPPGGWSEKLFF.

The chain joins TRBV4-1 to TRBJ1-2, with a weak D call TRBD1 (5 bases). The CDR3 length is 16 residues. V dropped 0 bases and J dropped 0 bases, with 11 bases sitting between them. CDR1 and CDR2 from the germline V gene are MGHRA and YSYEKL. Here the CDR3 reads CASSQEGGTSNYGYTF. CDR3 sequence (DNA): TGCGCCAGCAGCCAAGAGGGGGGAACCTCTAACTATGGCTACACCTTC.

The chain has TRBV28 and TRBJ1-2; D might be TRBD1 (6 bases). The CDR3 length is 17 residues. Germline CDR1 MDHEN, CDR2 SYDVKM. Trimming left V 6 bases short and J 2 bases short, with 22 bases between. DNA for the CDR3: TGTGCCAGCAGGGCTCCCCAGGGGTCGGCATTAAACTATGGCTACACCTTC. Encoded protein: CASRAPQGSALNYGYTF.

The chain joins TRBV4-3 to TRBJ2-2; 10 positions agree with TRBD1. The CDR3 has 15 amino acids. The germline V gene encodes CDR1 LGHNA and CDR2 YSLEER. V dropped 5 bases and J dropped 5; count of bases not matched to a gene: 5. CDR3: CASSSGDRGTGELFF. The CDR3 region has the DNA TGCGCCAGCAGCTCGGGGGACAGGGGTACCGGGGAGCTGTTTTTT.